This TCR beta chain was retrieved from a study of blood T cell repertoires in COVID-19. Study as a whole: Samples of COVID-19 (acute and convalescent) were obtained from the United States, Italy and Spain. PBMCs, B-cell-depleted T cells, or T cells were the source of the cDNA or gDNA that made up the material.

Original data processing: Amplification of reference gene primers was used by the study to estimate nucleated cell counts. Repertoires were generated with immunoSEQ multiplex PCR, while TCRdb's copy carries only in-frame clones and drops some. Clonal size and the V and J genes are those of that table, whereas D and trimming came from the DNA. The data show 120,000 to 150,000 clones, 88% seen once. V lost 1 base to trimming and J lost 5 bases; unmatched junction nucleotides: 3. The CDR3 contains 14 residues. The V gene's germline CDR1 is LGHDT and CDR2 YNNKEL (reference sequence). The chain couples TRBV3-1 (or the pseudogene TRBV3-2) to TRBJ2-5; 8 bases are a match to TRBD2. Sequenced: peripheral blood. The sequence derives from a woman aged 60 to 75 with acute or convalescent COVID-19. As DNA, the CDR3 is TGTGCCAGCAGCCAAGCGGGGGGGCCCGAGACCCAGTACTTC. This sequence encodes CASSQAGGPETQYF.